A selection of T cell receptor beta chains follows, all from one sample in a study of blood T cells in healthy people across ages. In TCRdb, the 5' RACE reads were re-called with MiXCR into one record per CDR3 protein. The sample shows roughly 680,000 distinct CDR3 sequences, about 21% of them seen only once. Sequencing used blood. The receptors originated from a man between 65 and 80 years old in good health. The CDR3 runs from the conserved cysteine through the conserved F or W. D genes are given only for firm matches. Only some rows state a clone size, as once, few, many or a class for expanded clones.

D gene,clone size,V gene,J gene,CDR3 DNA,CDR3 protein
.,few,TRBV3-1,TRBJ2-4,TGTGCCAGCAGCCAAGCCTCGTACCGAAACATTCAGTACTTC,CASSQASYRNIQYF
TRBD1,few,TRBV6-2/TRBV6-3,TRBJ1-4,TGTGCCAGCAGCGAGACAGGGTCTCCGGATGAAAAACTGTTTTTT,CASSETGSPDEKLFF
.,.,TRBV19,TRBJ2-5,TGTGCCAGTAGTATCGCTAGCGTCCAAGAGACCCAGTACTTC,CASSIASVQETQYF
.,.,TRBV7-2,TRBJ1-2,TGTGCCAGCAGCTCCCCCGGGGGGCTCAAAGGCTACACCTTC,CASSSPGGLKGYTF
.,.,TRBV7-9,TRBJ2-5,TGTGCCAGCAGCTCCATGGGTAGCGGACACGGGGAGACCCAGTACTTC,CASSSMGSGHGETQYF
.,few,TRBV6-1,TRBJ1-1,TGTGCCAGCAGTTCGGACAGAACGAACACTGAAGCTTTCTTT,CASSSDRTNTEAFF
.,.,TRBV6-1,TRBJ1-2,TGTGCCAGCAGTGACAGCGGTTCAAACTATGGCTACACCTTC,CASSDSGSNYGYTF
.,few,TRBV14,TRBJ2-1,TGTGCCAGCAGCCAGACAAACTACAATGAGCAGTTCTTC,CASSQTNYNEQFF
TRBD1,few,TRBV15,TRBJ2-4,TGTGCCACGAGAACCGGGACAGGGGACCTAGCCAAAAACATTCAGTACTTC,CATRTGTGDLAKNIQYF
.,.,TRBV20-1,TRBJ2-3,TGCAGTGCTAGTTCAGACCAAGATACGCAGTATTTT,CSASSDQDTQYF
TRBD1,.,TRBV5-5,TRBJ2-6,TGTGCCAGCAGCTCGGCCCCGACAGGGTTTGTGGCCAACGTCCTGACTTTC,CASSSAPTGFVANVLTF
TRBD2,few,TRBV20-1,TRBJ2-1,TGCAGTGCTAGACTGGGGGCGACTAGCGGGAAGGGTAGCAATGAGCAGTTCTTC,CSARLGATSGKGSNEQFF
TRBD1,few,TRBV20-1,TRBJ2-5,TGCAGTGCTAGGGACGGAGGGACAGGGAAAGAGACCCAGTACTTC,CSARDGGTGKETQYF
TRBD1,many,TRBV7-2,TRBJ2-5,TGTGCCAGCCGTCCGGGACAGGGGGACCACCAAGAGACCCAGTACTTC,CASRPGQGDHQETQYF
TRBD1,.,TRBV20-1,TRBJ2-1,TGCAGCATACCGGGACAGGGGAAGTCCTACAATGAGCAGTTCTTC,CSIPGQGKSYNEQFF
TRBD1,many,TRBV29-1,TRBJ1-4,TGCAGCGTTGAACTAGAAGGGGGCATCGAAAAACTGTTTTTT,CSVELEGGIEKLFF
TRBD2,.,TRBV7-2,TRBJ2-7,TGTGCCAGCAGCCTCGGGACTATAACCTACGAGCAGTACTTC,CASSLGTITYEQYF
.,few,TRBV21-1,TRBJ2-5,TGTGCCAGCAGCAAAGGCCACAGGGCCCAAGAGACCCAGTACTTC,CASSKGHRAQETQYF
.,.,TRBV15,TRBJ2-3,TGTGCCACCAGCAGAGATAGGAGAAGCGTGAATACGCAGTATTTT,CATSRDRRSVNTQYF
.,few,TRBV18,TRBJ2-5,TGTGCCAGCTCACCAACCGGGACTCTCCCAGAGACCCAGTACTTC,CASSPTGTLPETQYF
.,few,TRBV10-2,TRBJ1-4,TGCGCCAGCAGTGAGCAGGGGAATGGAAAACTGTTTTTT,CASSEQGNGKLFF
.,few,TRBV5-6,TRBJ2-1,TGTGCCAGTAGGGGCGGAGCGGGCAATGAGCAGTTCTTC,CASRGGAGNEQFF
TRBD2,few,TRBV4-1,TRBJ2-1,TGCGCCAGCGGCCAAGGGCGGCTAGCGGCGGACAATGAGCAGTTCTTC,CASGQGRLAADNEQFF
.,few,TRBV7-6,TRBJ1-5,TGTGCCAGCAGCTTATCGGGACATGGAAATAATCAGCCCCAGCATTTT,CASSLSGHGNNQPQHF
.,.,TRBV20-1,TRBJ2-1,TGCAGTGCTAGAGATAAACTAGTATACAATCGGCAGTTCTTC,CSARDKLVYNRQFF
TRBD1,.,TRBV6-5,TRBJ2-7,TGTGCCAGCAGTTACCCTCGCGATGGGACAGGGTACTACGAGCAGTACTTC,CASSYPRDGTGYYEQYF
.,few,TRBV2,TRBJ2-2,TGTGCCAGCAGTGGTCGGGACACCGGGGAGCTGTTTTTT,CASSGRDTGELFF
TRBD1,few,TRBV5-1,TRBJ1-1,TGCGCCAGCAGCCTAGGACAGGGCGAAGGAACTGAAGCTTTCTTT,CASSLGQGEGTEAFF
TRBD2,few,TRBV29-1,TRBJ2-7,TGCAGCGCTGAAGGCCGGACTAGCGGTTCCTACGAGCAGTACTTC,CSAEGRTSGSYEQYF
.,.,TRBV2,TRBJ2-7,TGTGCCAGCAGTGTCCGCGTACACAACTCCTACGAGCAGTACTTC,CASSVRVHNSYEQYF
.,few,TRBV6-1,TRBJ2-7,TGTGCCAGCAGAGAGGTCTCCTACGAGCAGTACTTC,CASREVSYEQYF
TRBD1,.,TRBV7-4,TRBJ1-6,TGTGCCAGCAGCTCCGGTGGGACAGGGCCCCATAACTCCTATATTTCACCCCTCCACTTT,CASSSGGTGPHNSYISPLHF
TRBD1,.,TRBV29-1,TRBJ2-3,TGCAGCGCCCGGGGACAGGGGGGCACAGATACGCAGTATTTT,CSARGQGGTDTQYF
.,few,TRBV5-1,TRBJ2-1,TGCGCCAGCAGCCCCCGACGCAAGAAGAAGGCGTACAATGAGCAGTTCTTC,CASSPRRKKKAYNEQFF
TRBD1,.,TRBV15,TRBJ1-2,TGTGCCACCAGCAGAGTCGGGACAGGAGACCTCTATGGCTACACCTTC,CATSRVGTGDLYGYTF
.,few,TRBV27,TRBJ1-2,TGTGCCAGCAGTTTAGCGGCCGATCCTACCCTCGCTAACTATGGCTACACCTTC,CASSLAADPTLANYGYTF
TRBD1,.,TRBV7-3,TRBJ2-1,TGTGCCAGCAGCCAGGGGAGACAGGGGGATGACAATGAGCAGTTCTTC,CASSQGRQGDDNEQFF
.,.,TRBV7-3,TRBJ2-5,TGTGCCAGCAGCCCCGGAGGGCCTCAAGAGACCCAGTACTTC,CASSPGGPQETQYF
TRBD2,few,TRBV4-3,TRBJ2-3,TGCGCCAGCAGCCAAGATGATCTAGCGGGAGTGAATACGCAGTATTTT,CASSQDDLAGVNTQYF
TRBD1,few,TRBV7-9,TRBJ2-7,TGTGCCAGCAGCTTAAACAGGGGGCCCTTCGAGCAGTACTTC,CASSLNRGPFEQYF
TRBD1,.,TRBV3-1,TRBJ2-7,TGTGCCAGCAGCCAAGATAGTATTGGGACAGGGAAATACGAGCAGTACTTC,CASSQDSIGTGKYEQYF
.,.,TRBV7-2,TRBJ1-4,TGTGCCAGCAGCTTAAGGGGGTATGAAAAACTGTTTTTT,CASSLRGYEKLFF
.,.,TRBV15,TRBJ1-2,TGTGCCACCAGCGGTCGAAGATCGGGGGAAGGCTACACCTTC,CATSGRRSGEGYTF
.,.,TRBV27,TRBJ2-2,TGTGCCAGCAGCTGGACCGAGACTTCGAACACCGGGGAGCTGTTTTTT,CASSWTETSNTGELFF
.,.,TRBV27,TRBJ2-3,TGTGCCAGCAGTCCGAGACTATCAACCGCAGATACGCAGTATTTT,CASSPRLSTADTQYF
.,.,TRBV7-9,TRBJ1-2,TGTGCCAGCAGCTTGCGGGGTCATGGCTACACCTTC,CASSLRGHGYTF
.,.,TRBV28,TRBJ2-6,TGTGCCAGCAGTTCCCAAGAGCAGGCTAGGGCCAACGTCCTGACTTTC,CASSSQEQARANVLTF
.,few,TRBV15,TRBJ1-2,TGTGCCACCAGCAGCCGGTCGGGGGGGTACGACTATGGCTACACCTTC,CATSSRSGGYDYGYTF
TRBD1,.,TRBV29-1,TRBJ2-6,TGCAGCGTTGTGGGGACAGACAGCTCTGGGGCCAACGTCCTGACTTTC,CSVVGTDSSGANVLTF
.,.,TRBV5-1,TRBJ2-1,TGCGCCAGCAGCTTTGGGGGATTGGGGGAGGTTGGAAATGAGCAGTTCTTC,CASSFGGLGEVGNEQFF
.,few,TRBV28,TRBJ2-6,TGTGCCAGAGAGAGGGGTTCAGGGGCCAACGTCCTGACTTTC,CARERGSGANVLTF
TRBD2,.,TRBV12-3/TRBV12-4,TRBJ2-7,TGTGCCAGCAGTTTAAGGGGACTAGCGGGGGGGAGATACGAGCAGTACTTC,CASSLRGLAGGRYEQYF
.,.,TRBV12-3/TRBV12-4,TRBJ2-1,TGTGCCAGCAGTTCCGGTCGAGGGGTGTATAATGAGCAGTTCTTC,CASSSGRGVYNEQFF
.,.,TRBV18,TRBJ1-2,TGTGCCAGCTCACCAGGCGAGGGTTTTGGCTACACCTTC,CASSPGEGFGYTF
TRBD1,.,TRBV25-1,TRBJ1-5,TGTGCCAGCTCCGGGACAGGGGTGGGTCAGCCCCAGCATTTT,CASSGTGVGQPQHF
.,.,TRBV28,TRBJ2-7,TGTGCCAGCAGTTCCTCCGGGACATCCGGCGAGCAGTACTTC,CASSSSGTSGEQYF
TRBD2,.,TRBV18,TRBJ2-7,TGTGCCAGCTCACTTGGGACTAGCGGGCGTACCTACGAGCAGTACTTC,CASSLGTSGRTYEQYF